This entry describes one TCR beta chain. Its matching antigen is unknown. Germline V lookup: CDR1 LNHDA, CDR2 SQIVND (reference sequence). The CDR3 extends over 16 amino acids. Between the trimmed V and J ends, which lost 3 bases and 0 bases, there was a span of 15 bases. The PCR used 60 Vbeta and 13 Jbeta primers. Here immunoSEQ multiplex PCR was the method, and the copy in TCRdb shows in-frame clones only, minus some. The sample carries approximately 87,000 clones, about 76% recorded once. This entry comes from a study of cytomegalovirus exposure and HLA in healthy donors. Study information: From donors who were HLA-typed, an early data release held about 89 million unique TCRs.

Findings and caveats of the study: In a later analysis, approximately 15,000 TCR beta sequences were associated with HLA alleles at 0.05 false discovery rate. V segments that were indistinguishable, TRBV6-2 and TRBV6-3 among them, were omitted from analysis.

Each of the donors was a healthy bone marrow donor. The sample was PBMCs. This sequence joins TRBV19 and TRBJ2-7, with a possible D match to TRBD2 (6 bases). The sequence was collected from a woman in her 70s in good health and CMV-seropositive. CDR3 in amino acids: CASSIGGSAGSYEQYF. The CDR3 DNA reads TGTGCCAGTAGTATTGGAGGGTCGGCAGGCTCCTACGAGCAGTACTTC.